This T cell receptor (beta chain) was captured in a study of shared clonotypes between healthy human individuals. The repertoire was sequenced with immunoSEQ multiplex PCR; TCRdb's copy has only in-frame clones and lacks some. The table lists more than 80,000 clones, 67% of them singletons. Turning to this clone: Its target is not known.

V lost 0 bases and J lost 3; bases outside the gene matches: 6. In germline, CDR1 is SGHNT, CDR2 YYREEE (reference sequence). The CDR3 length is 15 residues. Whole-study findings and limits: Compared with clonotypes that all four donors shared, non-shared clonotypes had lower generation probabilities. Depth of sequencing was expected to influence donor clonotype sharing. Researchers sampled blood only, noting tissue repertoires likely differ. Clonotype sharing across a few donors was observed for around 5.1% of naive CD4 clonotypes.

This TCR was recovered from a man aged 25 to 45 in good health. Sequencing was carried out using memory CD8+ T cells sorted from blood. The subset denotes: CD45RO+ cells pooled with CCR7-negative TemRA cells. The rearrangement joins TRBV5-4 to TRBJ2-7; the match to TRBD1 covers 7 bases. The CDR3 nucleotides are TGTGCCAGCAGCTTGGCTGAGGCAGGGGGCTACGAGCAGTACTTC. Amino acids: CASSLAEAGGYEQYF.